The rows below give T cell receptor beta chains drawn from one sample of a study of blood T cell repertoires in COVID-19. TCRdb's copy holds only in-frame clones and misses some; the assay was immunoSEQ multiplex PCR. The table has about 78,000 clones, 75% to 95% seen once. Sequences were obtained from peripheral blood. The receptors here all came from a woman over 75 with acute or convalescent COVID-19. Each CDR3 is given with its conserved first and last residue. The order of the fields is D gene, clone size, V gene, J gene, CDR3 protein, CDR3 DNA. The D gene is left open where the match is weak. Where a row states a size, it is once, few, many or the class of an expanded clone; other rows omit it.

>TRBD2|NA|TRBV3-1/TRBV3-2|TRBJ2-1
CASSPSGRSSGSEEQFF
TGTGCCAGCAGCCCCTCCGGTAGATCTAGCGGGAGTGAAGAGCAGTTCTTC
>TRBD2|NA|TRBV28|TRBJ2-7
CASNLREGLYEQYF
TGTGCCAGCAATCTCCGGGAGGGCCTCTACGAGCAGTACTTC
>TRBD1|once|TRBV5-1|TRBJ2-7
CASSSGTGYYEQYF
TGCGCCAGCAGTTCCGGGACAGGGTACTACGAGCAGTACTTC
>NA|few|TRBV19|TRBJ2-3
CASSPDRSSTDTQYF
TGTGCCAGTAGTCCAGACAGGAGTAGCACAGATACGCAGTATTTT
>TRBD2|few|TRBV3-1/TRBV3-2|TRBJ2-7
CASRGDYEQYF
TGTGCCAGCCGGGGGGACTACGAGCAGTACTTC
>TRBD1|NA|TRBV5-1|TRBJ1-5
CASSLTGQGNQPQHF
TGCGCCAGCAGTCTGACAGGGCAGGGCAATCAGCCCCAGCATTTT
>NA|NA|TRBV24-1|TRBJ1-5
CATSVGGNQPQHF
TGTGCCACCAGTGTAGGAGGCAATCAGCCCCAGCATTTT
>NA|NA|TRBV2|TRBJ1-6
CASMSQRKGNSPLHF
TGTGCCAGTATGTCACAGCGGAAAGGGAATTCACCCCTCCACTTT
>NA|NA|TRBV6-5|TRBJ2-7
CASRAGLVYEQYF
TGTGCCAGCAGGGCAGGACTTGTCTACGAGCAGTACTTC
>NA|once|TRBV6-6|TRBJ1-1
CASSLDRGNTEAFF
TGTGCCAGCAGCCTAGACAGAGGGAACACTGAAGCTTTCTTT
>TRBD1|NA|TRBV18|TRBJ1-2
CASSPSGTGDYGYTF
TGTGCCAGCTCACCATCCGGGACAGGAGACTATGGCTACACCTTC
>TRBD1|NA|TRBV9|TRBJ2-6
CASSVGEVGQVAISANVLTF
TGTGCCAGCAGCGTAGGGGAGGTGGGACAGGTCGCCATCTCGGCCAACGTCCTGACTTTC
>NA|NA|TRBV6-1|TRBJ1-2
CASSELGWEGNYGYTF
TGTGCCAGCAGTGAACTTGGATGGGAGGGTAACTATGGCTACACCTTC
>NA|NA|TRBV9|TRBJ1-2
CASSVGEGPRGYTF
TGTGCCAGCAGCGTAGGGGAGGGGCCCCGAGGCTACACCTTC
>TRBD2|NA|TRBV9|TRBJ2-1
CASSPGGGRAVYNEQFF
TGTGCCAGCAGCCCCGGGGGGGGCAGGGCGGTCTACAATGAGCAGTTCTTC
>NA|NA|TRBV5-6|TRBJ1-6
CAGSSYNSPLHF
TGTGCCGGGAGCTCCTATAATTCACCCCTCCACTTT
>TRBD1|NA|TRBV19|TRBJ2-7
CASSRSPGQGSYEQYF
TGTGCCAGTAGTCGAAGCCCGGGACAGGGCTCCTACGAGCAGTACTTC
>TRBD2|NA|TRBV6-2/TRBV6-3|TRBJ2-5
CASSPGLAGGVETQYF
TGTGCCAGCAGTCCGGGACTAGCGGGAGGTGTGGAGACCCAGTACTTC
>NA|NA|TRBV5-4|TRBJ1-2
CASSPDRTNYGYTF
TGTGCCAGCAGCCCAGACAGGACTAACTATGGCTACACCTTC
>TRBD1|NA|TRBV3-1/TRBV3-2|TRBJ2-5
CASSPQTGVKETQYF
TGTGCCAGCAGCCCCCAGACAGGGGTAAAAGAGACCCAGTACTTC
>TRBD1|NA|TRBV18|TRBJ1-1
CASSTATGMMNTEAFF
TGTGCCAGCTCAACAGCGACAGGGATGATGAACACTGAAGCTTTCTTT
>NA|NA|TRBV6-1|TRBJ1-2
CASSEEGFGGGGTF
TGTGCCAGCAGTGAAGAGGGCTTCGGGGGTGGTGGTACCTTC
>NA|NA|TRBV7-9|TRBJ2-7
CASSHNAQGASYEQYF
TGTGCCAGCAGCCACAATGCGCAGGGTGCCTCCTACGAGCAGTACTTC
>NA|NA|TRBV4-3|TRBJ1-2
CASSQEQGDNYGYTF
TGCGCCAGCAGCCAGGAGCAGGGCGATAACTATGGCTACACCTTC
>NA|NA|TRBV6-1|TRBJ1-2
CASSETSTEVDGYTF
TGTGCCAGCAGTGAAACCTCTACCGAAGTGGATGGCTACACCTTC
>NA|NA|TRBV5-1|TRBJ1-5
CASSGGDNQPQHF
TGCGCCAGCAGCGGAGGGGACAATCAGCCCCAGCATTTT
>TRBD2|NA|TRBV11-2|TRBJ2-2
CASSLTGGVGGELFF
TGTGCCAGCAGCTTAACGGGGGGAGTAGGCGGGGAGCTGTTTTTT
>TRBD1|NA|TRBV6-5|TRBJ1-6
CASMGRQGRHSPLHF
TGTGCCAGCATGGGGCGACAGGGAAGACATTCACCCCTCCACTTT
>NA|NA|TRBV3-1/TRBV3-2|TRBJ1-1
CASSQGDRNTEAFF
TGTGCCAGCAGCCAAGGTGACAGGAACACTGAAGCTTTCTTT
>TRBD1|NA|TRBV7-9|TRBJ1-1
CASREEGQWATEAFF
TGTGCCAGCAGGGAGGAGGGACAGTGGGCCACTGAAGCTTTCTTT
>TRBD1|NA|TRBV6-5|TRBJ1-6
CASRFSRGNSPLHF
TGTGCCAGCAGATTCAGCAGGGGGAATTCACCCCTCCACTTT
>NA|NA|TRBV19|TRBJ1-1
CASFPPGDTEAFF
TGTGCCAGTTTTCCCCCGGGGGACACTGAAGCTTTCTTT
>TRBD1|NA|TRBV5-1|TRBJ1-2
CATQQLSTGGGYGYTF
TGCGCCACCCAGCAGCTATCTACAGGGGGCGGCTATGGCTACACCTTC
>NA|NA|TRBV19|TRBJ2-3
CASRNGGVGTDTQYF
TGTGCCAGCAGAAACGGGGGAGTGGGCACAGATACGCAGTATTTT
>TRBD1|NA|TRBV27|TRBJ1-5
CASSPGQGGQPQHF
TGTGCCAGCAGCCCTGGACAGGGGGGTCAGCCCCAGCATTTT
>TRBD2|NA|TRBV3-1/TRBV3-2|TRBJ2-3
CASSSRNLLADYTDTQYF
TGTGCCAGCAGCTCCAGAAACTTACTAGCGGACTACACAGATACGCAGTATTTT